This T cell receptor beta chain was recorded in a study of Graves' ophthalmopathy and Graves' hyperthyroidism. Points from the study as a whole: The majority of expanded thyroid clonotypes above 0.001 frequency also occurred in blood.

This clonotype was picked up many times. Antigen: not known. Deletions cut 1 base from V and 7 bases from J, with 11 bases between. The germline gives CDR1 MGHRA, CDR2 YSYEKL. The CDR3 contains 15 residues. Ineligible for inclusion were patients with other autoimmune diseases, uncontrolled infections, pregnancy or lactation. Orbital computed tomography and thyroid ultrasound, along with TRAb, serum thyroxine and clinical symptoms, underpinned diagnosis. Amplified material comprised TCR beta CDR3 regions derived from RNA transcripts. RT-PCR in the first round used HTBI primers; a second-round multiplex PCR followed. Via MiXCR, TCRdb re-called the multiplex PCR reads, giving one row per CDR3 protein. The sample includes over a million distinct CDR3 sequences, less than 45% of them seen just once.

This receptor was taken from an adult man with Graves' hyperthyroidism. Sequencing used peripheral blood or thyroid tissue (not recorded which). The chain carries TRBV4-1 and TRBJ1-6; D gene ambiguous. In nucleotides, the CDR3 is TGCGCCAGCAGCCAAGTCCTACTGGGGAATTCACCCCTCCACTTT. Its translation: CASSQVLLGNSPLHF.